This note documents a single T cell receptor (beta chain) sequence. Its specificity is unknown. The data belong to a study of shared clonotypes between healthy human individuals. Sequencing used immunoSEQ multiplex PCR; TCRdb keeps in-frame clones, though not all of them. This sample has about 2.5 million clones, with roughly 92% found just once. The length of the CDR3 is 17 residues. Germline loops: CDR1 MGHDK, CDR2 SYGVNS. The ends lost 3 bases at V and 0 bases at J; junction bases unmatched: 11. Study-wide results and caveats: Non-shared clonotypes had lower generation probabilities than clonotypes shared by all four sorted-subset donors.

This rearrangement joins TRBV25-1 to TRBJ2-7; the match to TRBD2 covers 7 bases. Sequencing was carried out using naive CD4+ T cells from PBMCs. Subset here: CD45RA+ positively selected. The TCR originated in a man between 18 and 29 years old in good health. Some clones in this sample may be carry-over from other donors' samples. The CDR3 DNA sequence: TGTGCCAGCAGTGAGCCTAGCGGAGTCGGCCACTCCTACGAGCAGTACTTC. Residues: CASSEPSGVGHSYEQYF.